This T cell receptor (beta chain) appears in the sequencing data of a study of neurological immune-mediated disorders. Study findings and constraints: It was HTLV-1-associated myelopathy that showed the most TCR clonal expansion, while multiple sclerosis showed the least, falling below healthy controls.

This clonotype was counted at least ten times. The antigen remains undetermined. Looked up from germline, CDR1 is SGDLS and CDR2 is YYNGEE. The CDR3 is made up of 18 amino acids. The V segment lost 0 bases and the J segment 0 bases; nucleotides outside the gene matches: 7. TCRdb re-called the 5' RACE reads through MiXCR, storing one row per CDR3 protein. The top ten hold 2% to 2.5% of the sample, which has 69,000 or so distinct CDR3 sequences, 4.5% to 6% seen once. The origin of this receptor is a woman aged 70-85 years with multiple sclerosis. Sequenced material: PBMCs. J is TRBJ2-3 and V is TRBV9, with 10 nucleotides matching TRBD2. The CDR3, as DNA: TGTGCCAGCAGCGTAGAGCTAGCGGGAGCAAGGAGCACAGATACGCAGTATTTT. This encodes CASSVELAGARSTDTQYF.